This T cell receptor (beta chain) was found in a study of blood T cell repertoires in COVID-19. On the study more broadly: Acute-phase and convalescent COVID-19 samples originated in the United States, Italy and Spain. Sample material is recorded as cDNA or gDNA derived from T cells, B-cell-depleted T cells, or PBMCs.

The CDR3 runs to 11 residues. Trimming at V came to 5 bases and at J to 10 bases, leaving 4 bases not matched to a gene. CDR1 and CDR2 from the germline V gene are SQVTM and ANQGSEA. Original processing methods: For nucleated cells, counts were estimated from reference gene primer amplification. Generated by immunoSEQ multiplex PCR, the TCRdb table keeps only in-frame clones and is missing some. For V, J and clone size, that table is used; D and trimming come from the DNA. The sample contains over 55,000 clones, more than 75% of which appear only once. This chain connects TRBV29-1 to TRBJ1-1; 10 bases fit TRBD1. The source of this sequence is a man in his fifties with active COVID-19. Material for sequencing was peripheral blood. Here the CDR3 reads CSVRWTGGAFF. The CDR3 region has the DNA TGCAGCGTTCGGTGGACAGGGGGAGCTTTCTTT.